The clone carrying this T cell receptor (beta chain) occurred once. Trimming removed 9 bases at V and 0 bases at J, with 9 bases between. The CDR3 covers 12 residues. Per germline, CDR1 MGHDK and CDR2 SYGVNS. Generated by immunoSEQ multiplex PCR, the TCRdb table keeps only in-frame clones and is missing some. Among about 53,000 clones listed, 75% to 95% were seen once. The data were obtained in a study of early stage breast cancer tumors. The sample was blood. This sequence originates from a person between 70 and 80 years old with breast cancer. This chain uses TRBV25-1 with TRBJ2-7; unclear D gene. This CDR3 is CASLLPSYEQYF. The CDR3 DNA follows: TGTGCCAGTCTCCTACCCTCCTACGAGCAGTACTTC.